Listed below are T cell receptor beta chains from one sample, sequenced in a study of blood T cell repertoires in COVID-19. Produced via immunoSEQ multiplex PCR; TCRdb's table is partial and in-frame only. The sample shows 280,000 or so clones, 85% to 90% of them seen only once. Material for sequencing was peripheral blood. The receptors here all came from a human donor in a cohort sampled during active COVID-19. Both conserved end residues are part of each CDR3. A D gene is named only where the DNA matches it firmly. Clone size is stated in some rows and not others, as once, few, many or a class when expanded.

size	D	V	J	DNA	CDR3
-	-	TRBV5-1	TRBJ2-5	TGCGCCAGCAGCTTGGCGCCCGCTAGGGAGACCCAGTACTTC	CASSLAPARETQYF
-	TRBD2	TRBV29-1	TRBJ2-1	TGCAGCGTGACCCCCACCCTAGCGGGAGGGTATAATGAGCAGTTCTTC	CSVTPTLAGGYNEQFF
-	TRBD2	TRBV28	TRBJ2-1	TGTGCCAGCAGTTTAAGGGGAGGGCGGAGTTACAATGAGCAGTTCTTC	CASSLRGGRSYNEQFF
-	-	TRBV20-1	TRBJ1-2	TGCAGTGCTAGTATGGGGCCCCGGGCTAACTATGGCTACACCTTC	CSASMGPRANYGYTF
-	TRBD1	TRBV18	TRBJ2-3	TGTGCCAGCTCACCGCTCGGGACAGGGCAAAGAACAGATACGCAGTATTTT	CASSPLGTGQRTDTQYF
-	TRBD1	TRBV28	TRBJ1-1	TGTGCCAGCAGTTCAGCCGGACAGGGGGCATGGTGGGGGAACACTGAAGCTTTCTTT	CASSSAGQGAWWGNTEAFF
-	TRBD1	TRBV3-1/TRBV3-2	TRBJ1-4	TGTGCCAGCAGCATGCAGGGGGCGAGGAGTGAAAAACTGTTTTTT	CASSMQGARSEKLFF
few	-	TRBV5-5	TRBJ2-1	TGTGCCAGCAGCTTGGACTCTCTCACCTACAATGAGCAGTTCTTC	CASSLDSLTYNEQFF
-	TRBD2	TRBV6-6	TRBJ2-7	TGTGCCAGCAGATTCCCTACCGGGACTAGGGGTTACGAGCAGTACTTC	CASRFPTGTRGYEQYF
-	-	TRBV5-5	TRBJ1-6	TGTGCCAGCAACTTGGACAGTAACTATAATTCACCCCTCCACTTT	CASNLDSNYNSPLHF
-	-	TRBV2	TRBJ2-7	TGTGCCAGCACCTCGGAGGGGTCGTTCGAGCAGTACTTC	CASTSEGSFEQYF
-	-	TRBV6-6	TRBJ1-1	TGTGCCAGCAGTGCCCGGGCGGCGGGCACTGAAGCTTTCTTT	CASSARAAGTEAFF
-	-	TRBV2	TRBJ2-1	TGTGCCAGCAGTGAGGCTAGCTACAATGAGCAGTTCTTC	CASSEASYNEQFF
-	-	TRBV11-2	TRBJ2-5	TGTGCCAGCAGCTTATATCACACCCCGGGAGAGACCCAGTACTTC	CASSLYHTPGETQYF
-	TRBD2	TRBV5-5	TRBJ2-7	TGTGCCAGCAGCAGAGCGGGAGGGCCGGTTTCCTACGAGCAGTACTTC	CASSRAGGPVSYEQYF
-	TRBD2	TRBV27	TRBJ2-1	TGTGCCAGCAGTTTAGCTGGACTAGCATCCGAGCAGTTCTTC	CASSLAGLASEQFF
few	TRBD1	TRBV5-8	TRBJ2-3	TGTGCCAGCAGGGACAGGGGGTGGGATACGCAGTATTTT	CASRDRGWDTQYF
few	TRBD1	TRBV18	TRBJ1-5	TGTGCCAGCTCACCGGCAGGGGGCATCAATCAGCCCCAGCATTTT	CASSPAGGINQPQHF
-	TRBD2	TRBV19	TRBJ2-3	TGTGCCAGTGGAGAGGTAGCGGGAGATACGCAGTATTTT	CASGEVAGDTQYF
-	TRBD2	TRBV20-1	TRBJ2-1	TGCAGTGCTAGTAGGACTAGCGGGATCGAGCAGTTCTTC	CSASRTSGIEQFF
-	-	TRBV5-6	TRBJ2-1	TGTGCCAGCAGCTTACCTACGGGATCCTACAATGAGCAGTTCTTC	CASSLPTGSYNEQFF
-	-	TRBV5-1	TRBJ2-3	TGCGCCAGCAGCCCAAGCGGGCGAAGCACAGATACGCAGTATTTT	CASSPSGRSTDTQYF
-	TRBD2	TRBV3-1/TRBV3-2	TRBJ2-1	TGTGCCAGCAGCCAATTCGGGACTAGCGGGAGGGCCTCTGCTTACAATGAGCAGTTCTTC	CASSQFGTSGRASAYNEQFF
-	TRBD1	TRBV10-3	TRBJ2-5	TGTGCCATCAAGAGGACAGGGGGAGTAGAGACCCAGTACTTC	CAIKRTGGVETQYF
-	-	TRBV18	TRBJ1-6	TGTGCCAGCTCACCAGACTACCGGTCAAGTTCACCCCTCCACTTT	CASSPDYRSSSPLHF
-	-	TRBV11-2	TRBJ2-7	TGTGCCAGCAGCTTCGGGGCAGGGGCTCCCTACGAGCAGTACTTC	CASSFGAGAPYEQYF
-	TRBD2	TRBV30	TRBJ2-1	TGTGCCTGGGGGGGACTAGTCAATGAGCAGTTCTTC	CAWGGLVNEQFF
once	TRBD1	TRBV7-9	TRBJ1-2	TGTGCCAGCAGCTCCGGGACAGTCTATGGCTACACCTTC	CASSSGTVYGYTF
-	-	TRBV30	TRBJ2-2	TGTGCCTGGTCGGTGGTCGGCACCGGGGAGCTGTTTTTT	CAWSVVGTGELFF
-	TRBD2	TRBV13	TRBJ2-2	TGTGCCAGCAGCTCAGGACTAGCGGGAACCGGGGAGCTGTTTTTT	CASSSGLAGTGELFF
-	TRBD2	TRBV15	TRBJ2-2	TGTGCCACCAGCGCTACTAGCGGGAAATTCCCCGGGGAGCTGTTTTTT	CATSATSGKFPGELFF
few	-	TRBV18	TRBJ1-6	TGTGCCAGCTCACCCAATAATTCACCCCTCCACTTT	CASSPNNSPLHF
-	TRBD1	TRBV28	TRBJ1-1	TGTGCCAGCAGTTTAGGTGGACAGGGAGGCACTGAAGCTTTCTTT	CASSLGGQGGTEAFF
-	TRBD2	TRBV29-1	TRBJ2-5	TGCAGCGTTGTACCGGCGGGAGAAGAGACCCAGTACTTC	CSVVPAGEETQYF
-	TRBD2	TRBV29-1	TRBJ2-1	TGCAGCGTTGTGCCAGCGGGAGGCACCAATGAGCAGTTCTTC	CSVVPAGGTNEQFF
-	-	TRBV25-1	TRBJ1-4	TGTGCCAGTTCGCAAACGGGACAAGAAAAACTGTTTTTT	CASSQTGQEKLFF
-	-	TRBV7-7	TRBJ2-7	TGTGCCAGCAGCCTCGGACAGATCTACTCCTACGAGCAGTACTTC	CASSLGQIYSYEQYF
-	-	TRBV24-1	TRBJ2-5	TGTGCCACCAGCGCCGGCGGGACAGCCAAAGAGACCCAGTACTTC	CATSAGGTAKETQYF
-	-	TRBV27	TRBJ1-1	TGTGCCAGCAGTTCACAGATGAACACTGAAGCTTTCTTT	CASSSQMNTEAFF
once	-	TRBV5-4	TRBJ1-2	TGTGCCAGCAGCTTGGGGGCCGGTGGCTACACCTTC	CASSLGAGGYTF
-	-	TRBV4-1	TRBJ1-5	TGCGCCAGCAGCCGCGAGTGGAGCCCCAATCAGCCCCAGCATTTT	CASSREWSPNQPQHF
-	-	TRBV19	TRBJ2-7	TGTGCCAGTAGTATAGGGACTACCGGATCAGAAAACGAGCAGTACTTC	CASSIGTTGSENEQYF
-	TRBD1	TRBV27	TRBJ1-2	TGTGCCAGCAGTTCGGGACAGCCTCCGCTTGGCTACACCTTC	CASSSGQPPLGYTF
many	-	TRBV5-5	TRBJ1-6	TGTGCCAGCAGCGGGGGGGGCACGAATTCACCCCTCCACTTT	CASSGGGTNSPLHF
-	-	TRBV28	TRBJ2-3	TGTGCCAGCAGCCTTGGGACTTACACAGATACGCAGTATTTT	CASSLGTYTDTQYF
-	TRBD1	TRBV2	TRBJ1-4	TGTGCCAGCAGTTTACAGGGGGGAAATGAAAAACTGTTTTTT	CASSLQGGNEKLFF
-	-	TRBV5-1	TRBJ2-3	TGCGCCAGCAGCGACTTTAGCCGCTCCACAGATACGCAGTATTTT	CASSDFSRSTDTQYF
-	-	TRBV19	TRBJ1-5	TGTGCCAGTAGTCTCGAGTTCAATCAGCCCCAGCATTTT	CASSLEFNQPQHF
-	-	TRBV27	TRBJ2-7	TGTGCCAGCAGTTTATCGGGAGTGGGGAGGATCTACGAGCAGTACTTC	CASSLSGVGRIYEQYF
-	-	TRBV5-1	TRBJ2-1	TGCGCCAGCAGCCCTTTTGACAGATCCTACAATGAGCAGTTCTTC	CASSPFDRSYNEQFF
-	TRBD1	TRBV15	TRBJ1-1	TGTGCCACCAGCCCATCCCCGGGACAGCACACTGAAGCTTTCTTT	CATSPSPGQHTEAFF
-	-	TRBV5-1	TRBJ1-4	TGCGCCAGCAGCTTTACAGGGAGCGGTGAAAAACTGTTTTTT	CASSFTGSGEKLFF
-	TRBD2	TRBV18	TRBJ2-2	TGTGCCAGCTCACCAGGATCACTAGCGGTCGGTATCGCCGGGGAGCTGTTTTTT	CASSPGSLAVGIAGELFF
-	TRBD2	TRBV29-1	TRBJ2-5	TGCAGCTATGAACGACTACTAGCGGGAGGAGGCAAAGAGACCCAGTACTTC	CSYERLLAGGGKETQYF
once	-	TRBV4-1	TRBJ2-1	TGCGCCAGCAGCCAAGAGGGTCGCGGGGACTACAATGAGCAGTTCTTC	CASSQEGRGDYNEQFF
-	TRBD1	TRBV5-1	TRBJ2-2	TGCGCCAGCAGACCTCGACAGGGGGCCGCCTCCGGGGAGCTGTTTTTT	CASRPRQGAASGELFF
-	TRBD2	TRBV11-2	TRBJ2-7	TGTGCCAGCAGCTATGCGCTAGCGGGCAGGTACGAGCAGTACTTC	CASSYALAGRYEQYF